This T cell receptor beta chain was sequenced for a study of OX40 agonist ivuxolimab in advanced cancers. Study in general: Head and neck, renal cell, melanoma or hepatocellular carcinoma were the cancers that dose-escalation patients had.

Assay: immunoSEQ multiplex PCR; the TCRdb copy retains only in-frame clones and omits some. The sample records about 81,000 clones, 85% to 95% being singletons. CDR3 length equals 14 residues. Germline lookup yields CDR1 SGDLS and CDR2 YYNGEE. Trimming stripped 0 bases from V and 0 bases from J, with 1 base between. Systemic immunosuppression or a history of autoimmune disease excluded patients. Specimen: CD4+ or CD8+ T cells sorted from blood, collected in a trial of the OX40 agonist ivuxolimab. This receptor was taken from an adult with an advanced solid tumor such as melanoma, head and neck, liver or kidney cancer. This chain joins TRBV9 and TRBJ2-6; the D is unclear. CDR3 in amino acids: CASSVGSGANVLTF. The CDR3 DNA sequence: TGTGCCAGCAGCGTAGGCTCTGGGGCCAACGTCCTGACTTTC.